A selection of T cell receptor beta chains follows, all from one sample in a study of T cell changes during pregnancy in multiple sclerosis. The table came from immunoSEQ multiplex PCR; TCRdb's copy has only in-frame clones and leaves some out. The data hold about 40,000 clones, with more than 85% observed a single time. The sample consisted of CD8+ T cells from peripheral blood mononuclear cells, taken in the third trimester of pregnancy. All receptors derive from a female donor with multiple sclerosis, enrolled in a pregnancy study. Both conserved end residues are part of each CDR3. A D gene is named only where the DNA matches it firmly. Not all rows give a size; the values are once, few, many and, for expanded clones, a class.

>TRBJ1-5|.|17|TRBV18|.
TGTGCCAGCTCACCACATCCCAGGTTGGTGAGTGATCAGCCCCAGCATTTT
CASSPHPRLVSDQPQHF
>TRBJ2-3|TRBD2|17|TRBV7-6|.
TGTGCCAGCAGCTTAGCGGTAGCGGGGGACTACACAGATACGCAGTATTTT
CASSLAVAGDYTDTQYF
>TRBJ2-5|.|15|TRBV10-2|medium-sized
TGCGCCACCCAAACGGTAACTGACGGGAAAGAGACCCAGTACTTC
CATQTVTDGKETQYF
>TRBJ2-1|.|12|TRBV7-9|.
TGTGCCAGCGCCCTTTTAGGAGGTGAGCAGTTCTTC
CASALLGGEQFF
>TRBJ2-6|.|14|TRBV27|once
TGTGCCAGCAAGCCAACGGGTGGGGCCAACGTCCTGACTTTC
CASKPTGGANVLTF
>TRBJ1-4|.|14|TRBV4-1|.
TGCGCCAGCAGCCAAGAGAGGGTCGGGGAAAAACTGTTTTTT
CASSQERVGEKLFF
>TRBJ2-3|.|13|TRBV13|.
TGTGCCAGCAGTTCGGGATATACAGATACGCAGTATTTT
CASSSGYTDTQYF
>TRBJ2-2|.|14|TRBV5-5|.
TGTGCCAGCAGCTGGGCAGGGGCCGCCGGGGAGCTGTTTTTT
CASSWAGAAGELFF
>TRBJ1-1|TRBD1|16|TRBV9|.
TGTGCCAGCAGCGCAGACCGGGACAGGGGAAACACTGAAGCTTTCTTT
CASSADRDRGNTEAFF
>TRBJ2-5|TRBD2|16|TRBV9|.
TGTGCCAGCAGCGTAGGGAGCGGGGGGGCGGGAGAGACCCAGTACTTC
CASSVGSGGAGETQYF
>TRBJ2-5|TRBD2|16|TRBV7-2|once
TGTGCCAGCAGACCTATAGCGGGGGGTCCCCCGGAGACCCAGTACTTC
CASRPIAGGPPETQYF
>TRBJ2-5|TRBD2|15|TRBV5-1|.
TGCGCCAGCAGCGTGACTAGCGGGGGGGCGGAGACCCAGTACTTC
CASSVTSGGAETQYF
>TRBJ1-4|.|16|TRBV4-1|.
TGCGCCAGCAGCCAAGGGAGGACAGCCCTTAATGAAAAACTGTTTTTT
CASSQGRTALNEKLFF
>TRBJ1-3|.|14|TRBV7-6|.
TGTGCCAGCAGCTTAGTAGTGTCCGGAAACACCATATATTTT
CASSLVVSGNTIYF
>TRBJ2-2|TRBD2|17|TRBV14|.
TGTGCCAGCAGCCAAGATTCAACTAGCGATTTAAACGGGGAGCTGTTTTTT
CASSQDSTSDLNGELFF
>TRBJ2-7|.|15|TRBV12-1|once
TGTGCCAGCAGCTTTAGTAGCGGGGGAGCGTACGAGCAGTACTTC
CASSFSSGGAYEQYF
>TRBJ2-1|TRBD1|12|TRBV2|.
TGTGCCAGCAAGACAGGGGGCTATGAGCAGTTCTTC
CASKTGGYEQFF
>TRBJ1-1|.|18|TRBV9|.
TGTGCCAGCAGCCCAACCCTTGGGGCCGGCCTCCCAAACACTGAAGCTTTCTTT
CASSPTLGAGLPNTEAFF
>TRBJ1-1|.|11|TRBV11-2|few
TGTGCCAGCAGCTTGTCCAGTGAAGCTTTCTTT
CASSLSSEAFF
>TRBJ2-7|TRBD1|16|TRBV7-9|.
TGTGCCAGCAGCTTAGTAAGGACAGGGGGCTTGGACGAGCAGTACTTC
CASSLVRTGGLDEQYF
>TRBJ1-2|.|13|TRBV30|.
TGTGCCTGGAGTGCCATTACAGGGTTTGGCTACACCTTC
CAWSAITGFGYTF
>TRBJ2-1|TRBD2|17|TRBV12-5|.
TGTGCTAGTGGTTTGGTACAGGTAGCGGGGAGCTACAATGAGCAGTTCTTC
CASGLVQVAGSYNEQFF
>TRBJ2-7|.|11|TRBV11-3|.
TGTGCCAGCAGCTACGGGTACGAGCAGTACTTC
CASSYGYEQYF
>TRBJ2-1|TRBD1|15|TRBV13|.
TGTGCCAGCAGCTTAACCGGGACAGCCTACAATGAGCAGTTCTTC
CASSLTGTAYNEQFF
>TRBJ1-4|.|14|TRBV5-4|few
TGTGCCAGCAGCTTCCAAGGGAGGGAGGAAAAACTGTTTTTT
CASSFQGREEKLFF
>TRBJ1-2|.|13|TRBV27|.
TGTGCCAGCAGTTTAGGGGGGGCTCTTGGCTACACCTTC
CASSLGGALGYTF
>TRBJ2-5|TRBD2|13|TRBV9|.
TGTGCCAGCACCATAGCGGGGGAAGAGACCCAGTACTTC
CASTIAGEETQYF
>TRBJ2-5|TRBD2|16|TRBV7-9|.
TGTGCCAGCAGCTTTTCAGGGCGGGGGGAGCGGGAGACCCAGTACTTC
CASSFSGRGERETQYF
>TRBJ2-7|.|15|TRBV15|few
TGTGCCACCAGCGGGAGACAGGCACTAACCGACGAGCAGTACTTC
CATSGRQALTDEQYF
>TRBJ1-6|.|15|TRBV15|.
TGTGCCACCAGCACCATCGGAGAGGGAAATTCACCCCTCCACTTT
CATSTIGEGNSPLHF
>TRBJ2-7|TRBD2|17|TRBV11-2|.
TGTGCCAGCAGCTTAGATCAGAGCGGGGGACTTTCCGGCGAGCAGTACTTC
CASSLDQSGGLSGEQYF
>TRBJ2-7|TRBD1|15|TRBV5-6|once
TGTGCCAGCAGCTTCCGGGACAGGGACACCTACGAGCAGTACTTC
CASSFRDRDTYEQYF
>TRBJ1-2|TRBD1|12|TRBV29-1|.
TGCAGCGTTGATGGGACAGGGGGAGGCTACACCTTC
CSVDGTGGGYTF
>TRBJ1-1|.|14|TRBV30|few
TGTGCCTGGAGAGAACAGGGTTTCTACACTGAAGCTTTCTTT
CAWREQGFYTEAFF
>TRBJ2-5|.|15|TRBV5-6|.
TGTGCCAGCAGCTTGGGAATGTCGGGGATGGAGACCCAGTACTTC
CASSLGMSGMETQYF
>TRBJ1-1|.|11|TRBV6-1|few
TGTGCCACCAAGGAGGTAGCTGAAGCTTTCTTT
CATKEVAEAFF
>TRBJ2-7|.|15|TRBV6-5|.
TGTGCCAGCAGTTACTCGGGGACATCATCCTACGAGCAGTACTTC
CASSYSGTSSYEQYF
>TRBJ1-4|.|13|TRBV6-1|.
TGTGCCGGACACGGTGCGACTAATGAAAAACTGTTTTTT
CAGHGATNEKLFF
>TRBJ2-7|TRBD2|18|TRBV4-1|.
TGCGCCAGCAGCCAAGAAGAGCTGGCTAGCGGGGGGGCGTACGAGCAGTACTTC
CASSQEELASGGAYEQYF
>TRBJ2-3|.|14|TRBV7-6|.
TGTGCCAGCAGCCTCGAGGCGTGGGCAGATACGCAGTATTTT
CASSLEAWADTQYF
>TRBJ1-2|TRBD1|13|TRBV5-6|.
TGTGCCAGCAGATCCGGGACAGCCTATGGCTACACCTTC
CASRSGTAYGYTF
>TRBJ1-1|.|13|TRBV13|.
TGTGCCAGCAGCTTAGGACAGAACACTGAAGCTTTCTTT
CASSLGQNTEAFF
>TRBJ2-1|TRBD2|14|TRBV6-1|once
TGTGCCAGCAGTGATGTGGCGGGGGGGCCCGAGCAGTTCTTC
CASSDVAGGPEQFF
>TRBJ2-7|TRBD2|14|TRBV15|.
TGTGCCACCAGCCTAGCGGGGGCCGACTACGAGCAGTACTTC
CATSLAGADYEQYF
>TRBJ2-7|TRBD1|15|TRBV7-2|.
TGTGCCAGCACCTCTGAGGGGGCTAATCCCTACGAGCAGTACTTC
CASTSEGANPYEQYF